This T cell receptor beta chain was sequenced in a study of T-cell reconstitution after alpha-beta-depleted transplantation in children. This sample's TCRbeta library carried unique molecular identifier barcodes. TCRdb recomputed calls from the PCR reads with MiXCR, one row per CDR3 protein. The profile shows around 380,000 distinct CDR3 sequences, roughly a tenth of them singletons. After removal of 4 bases from V and 6 bases from J, the junction contained 7 bases not matched to a gene. Germline CDR1 is SGHRS and CDR2 is YFSETQ. There are 15 residues in the CDR3. The V call is TRBV5-1, the J call TRBJ2-1; 10 bases are shared with TRBD2. Sequenced material: PBMCs from the stem cell graft donor, taken from the stem cell graft. This sequence was found in a human donor who donated a stem cell graft to a child with acute myeloid leukemia. CDR3 nucleotides: TGCGCCAGCAGCAGGGAGCCTAGCGGGAGCAATGAGCAGTTCTTC. Encoded protein: CASSREPSGSNEQFF.